Included here is one TCR beta chain sequence, with context. These data come from a study of CD8 T cells in Susac syndrome. Random hexamers were used to reverse transcribe 0.5 to 1 ug of RNA. Amplification of TCR beta CDR3 was carried out by immunoSEQ multiplex PCR, which covered 54 Vbeta and 13 Jbeta segments. TCRdb independently ran MiXCR on the immunoSEQ multiplex PCR reads; one entry per CDR3 protein. The sample lists approximately 180,000 distinct CDR3 sequences; more than 90% were seen once. V was pared by 0 bases and J by 8 bases, with 19 bases between. CDR1 LGHDT and CDR2 YNNKEL come from the germline V gene (reference sequence). The CDR3 is 17 residues long. Sequencing of TCR beta was carried out in blood CD8+ and CD4+ T cells. TEMRA cells were enriched by FACS, and CD4+ and CD8+ T cells were negatively isolated.

This receptor was taken from a human donor with multiple sclerosis. The gene calls are TRBV3-1 and TRBJ1-4, with D perhaps TRBD1 (5 bases). The sequenced sample consisted of CD4+ T cells from PBMCs. The CDR3 coding sequence is TGTGCCAGCAGCCAAGATCGGAGGGGCCGGCTGGCAGAAAAACTGTTTTTT. As protein: CASSQDRRGRLAEKLFF.